This TCR beta chain was identified during a study of spatial heterogeneity in lung cancer. As for the study in general: Alpha-chain sequences were detected in numbers that were consistently lower than beta-chain sequences.

The CDR3 is made up of 13 amino acids. Trimming took off 5 bases at V and 6 bases at J, with 13 bases between the two ends. Germline assignment: CDR1 SQVTM and CDR2 ANQGSEA. Many counts were recorded for this clonotype. Its antigen is unidentified. This sample's time point: blood at routine non-recurrence follow-up after resection. Material for sequencing was whole RNA from tumor, nontumor lung or frozen PBMC, left unsorted. Findings and limits, study-wide: Detection of ubiquitous tumor TCRs in blood was higher at resection than follow-up.

TCRdb analysed the 5' RACE reads with MiXCR anew, one entry per CDR3 protein. The sample lists about 36,000 distinct CDR3 sequences, more than 6.5% occurring once. V gene TRBV29-1 combines with J gene TRBJ2-2; perhaps TRBD1 as D (6 bases). The receptor comes from a male donor with early-stage non-small cell lung cancer. The source was PBMCs, collected at follow-up. The CDR3 nucleotides are TGCAGCGTTTTGGGTCAGGGGCCCGGGGAGCTGTTTTTT. Protein product: CSVLGQGPGELFF.